The entry below describes one T cell receptor (beta chain). This clonotype was recorded a few times. What antigen it recognizes has not been identified. It has no much larger one-base neighbor in the sample; base qualities were not kept. These data come from a study of neurological immune-mediated disorders (dated by TCRdb to about 2019). Looking at the study overall: Peripheral blood TCR-beta repertoires from HTLV-I-associated myelopathy (HAM/TSP) patients, multiple sclerosis patients and healthy controls were compared by UMI-based sequencing. Longitudinal samples, technical triplicates and paired sorted CD4+ and CD8+ T-cell subsets, alongside PBMC samples, were included among the approximately 98 TCR-beta libraries. Longitudinal HAM/TSP and healthy donors had 3 time-points each (about 3-45 month intervals). The cohort was made up of 68 subjects, consisting of some 14 HAM/TSP patients, about 34 multiple sclerosis patients and 20 healthy controls. What the authors observed across the whole study: TCR clonal expansion was highest in HAM/TSP patients and lowest in MS patients, with MS patients falling below even healthy controls. Expanded clones from different subjects shared no identical CDR3 amino acid sequences, which suggests that TCR-beta repertoires were private in all groups.

cDNA was synthesized by template-switch 5'RACE using a primer carrying a 10-nucleotide random unique molecular identifier by which each TCR transcript was tagged. Each sequencing run produced over 190 million TCR-beta sequences covering 15-18 subjects. Total RNA was extracted with the RNeasy kit. TCR-beta VDJ regions were amplified with primers for the TCR constant region and the 5'RACE anchor, using the KAPA Real-time Library Amplification kit. Sample indexes and Illumina adaptors were added in a first PCR, and a second PCR then increased library yield. After Ampure bead purification, the roughly 650 bp TCR product was size-selected on a 2% E-gel SizeSelection system. Before pooling, library quality was assessed on a Bioanalyzer, concentration was determined with Qubit, and library quantification was performed with the Kapa Library Quantification kit. Paired-end 2 x 150 bp sequencing of the libraries was performed on an Illumina HiSeq 2500. To increase sequence diversity, about 23-30% phiX was spiked into each library pool. Regarding the original processing steps: The UMI-based MiGEC pipeline processed quality-filtered reads and removed over 75% of raw TCR sequences during error correction. IMGT germline references were used for alignment of VDJ genes, and clonotypes were defined by a unique CDR3 amino acid sequence together with V-J genes. VDJtools evaluated clonal expansion, Shannon diversity and CDR3 relatedness (CalcPairwiseDistances, ClusterSamples); CLCbio workbench built phylogenetic trees. Using coefficient-of-variation modelling across technical triplicates, the study counted a clone as expanded if it had at least 8 unique UMIs. Using fastp trimming at Q25 and MiXCR clonotype assembly, TCRdb reanalyzed the public sequencing data and kept in-frame beta chains. Each entry merges the rows of one CDR3 protein and shows their most common DNA and genes. TCRdb's processing, not the authors' own work, is the source of the V and J calls. Here the sample has fewer than 110,000 distinct CDR3 sequences; 10% to 11% occur a single time. The ten largest clonotypes hold approximately 3.1% of the sample.

The sample's time point label is to be understood as: longitudinal time-point 3. For the unsorted PBMC libraries, 2 million PBMCs were stored in RNAlater at -80 degrees C until RNA extraction and were used to generate the libraries. Peripheral blood was subjected to Ficoll-Hypaque density gradient centrifugation to isolate PBMCs, which were then cryopreserved in liquid nitrogen. CDR1 and CDR2 (SGHRS, YFSETQ) derive from the germline V gene. Relative to germline, V is 4 bases shorter and J is 6 bases shorter, with 10 bases between their ends. Including cysteine and phenylalanine, the CDR3 has 13 amino acids. Only CDR3 DNA remains: 39 bases, in frame from the first base.

The sequenced material came from PBMCs. The chain joins TRBV5-1 to TRBJ1-4, with no reliable assignment of the D segment. This TCR was sampled from a female donor with HTLV-1-associated myelopathy (HAM/TSP). In nucleotide form, the sequence is TGCGCCAGCAGCGAGGTAATGGATGAAAAACTGTTTTTT. The encoded protein is CASSEVMDEKLFF. With all but the CDR3 taken from the reference TRBV5-1 and TRBJ1-4 genes, the full variable domain is: KAGVTQTPRYLIKTRGQQVTLSCSPISGHRSVSWYQQTPGQGLQFLFEYFSETQRNKGNFPGRFSGRQFSNSRSEMNVSTLELGDSALYLCASSEVMDEKLFFGSGTQLSVL.